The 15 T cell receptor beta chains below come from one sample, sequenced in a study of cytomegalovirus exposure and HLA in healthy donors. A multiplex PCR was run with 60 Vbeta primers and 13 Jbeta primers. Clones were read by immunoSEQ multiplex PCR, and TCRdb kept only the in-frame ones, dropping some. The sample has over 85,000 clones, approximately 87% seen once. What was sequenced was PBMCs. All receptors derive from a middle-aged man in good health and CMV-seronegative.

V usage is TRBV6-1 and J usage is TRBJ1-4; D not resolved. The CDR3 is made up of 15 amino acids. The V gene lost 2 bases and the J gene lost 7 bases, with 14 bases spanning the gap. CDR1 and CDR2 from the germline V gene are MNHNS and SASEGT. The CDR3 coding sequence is TGTGCCAGCAGTGAACTGGTCTCCAGCGGTGAAAAACTGTTTTTT. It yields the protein CASSELVSSGEKLFF.

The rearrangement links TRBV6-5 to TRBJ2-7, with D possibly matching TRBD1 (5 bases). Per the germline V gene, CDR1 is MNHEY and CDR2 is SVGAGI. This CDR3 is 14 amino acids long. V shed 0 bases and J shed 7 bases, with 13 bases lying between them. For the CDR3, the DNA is TGTGCCAGCAGTTACTCTGGGGCAGGCACAGAGCAGTACTTC. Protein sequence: CASSYSGAGTEQYF.

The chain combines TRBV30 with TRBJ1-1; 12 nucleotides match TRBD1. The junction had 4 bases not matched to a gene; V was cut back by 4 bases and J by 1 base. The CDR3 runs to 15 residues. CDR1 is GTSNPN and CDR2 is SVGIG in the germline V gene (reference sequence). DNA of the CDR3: TGTGCCTGGAAGGGGACAGGGGGCGGGAACACTGAAGCTTTCTTT. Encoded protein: CAWKGTGGGNTEAFF.

This CDR3 reads CASSKSGQGAYEQYF. Written as DNA, the CDR3 is TGTGCCAGTAGTAAATCAGGACAGGGGGCCTACGAGCAGTACTTC. V usage is TRBV19 and J usage is TRBJ2-7; 10 bases line up with TRBD1. This CDR3 is built from 15 residues. J was trimmed by 2 bases and V by 4 bases; bases with no gene match: 5. CDR1 is LNHDA and CDR2 is SQIVND in the germline V gene (reference sequence).

The chain's CDR3 is CASRSGLAVSLETQYF. In nucleotides, the CDR3 is TGTGCCAGCAGATCCGGACTAGCGGTTAGTTTGGAGACCCAGTACTTC. The chain recombines TRBV6-6 with TRBJ2-5, with 10 nucleotides matching TRBD2. This CDR3 comprises 16 residues. From germline, CDR1 is MNHNY and CDR2 SVGAGI (reference sequence). V shed 6 bases, J shed 5 bases, and the junction held 12 bases outside the gene matches.

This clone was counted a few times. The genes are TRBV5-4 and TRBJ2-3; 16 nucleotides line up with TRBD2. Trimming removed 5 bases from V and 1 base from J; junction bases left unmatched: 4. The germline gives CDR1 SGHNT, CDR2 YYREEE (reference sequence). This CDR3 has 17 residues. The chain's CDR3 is CASSSGLAGGGTDTQYF. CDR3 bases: TGTGCCAGCAGTTCGGGACTAGCGGGGGGGGGCACAGATACGCAGTATTTT. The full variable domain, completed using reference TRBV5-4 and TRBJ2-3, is ETGVTQSPTHLIKTRGQQVTLRCSSQSGHNTVSWYQQALGQGPQFIFQYYREEENGRGNFPPRFSGLQFPNYSSELNVNALELDDSALYLCASSSGLAGGGTDTQYFGPGTRLTVL.

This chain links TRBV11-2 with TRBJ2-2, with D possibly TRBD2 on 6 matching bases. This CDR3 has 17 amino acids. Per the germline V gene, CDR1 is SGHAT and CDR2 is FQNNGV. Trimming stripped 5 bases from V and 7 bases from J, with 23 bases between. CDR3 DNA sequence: TGTGCCAGCAGCGAGACTAGAAGGACGGGGTGGGGCGGGGAGCTGTTTTTT. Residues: CASSETRRTGWGGELFF.

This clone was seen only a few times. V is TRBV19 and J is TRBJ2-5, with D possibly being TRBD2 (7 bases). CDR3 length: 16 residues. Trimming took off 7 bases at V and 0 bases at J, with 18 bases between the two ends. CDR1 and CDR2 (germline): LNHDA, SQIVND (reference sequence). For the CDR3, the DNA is TGTGCCAGTACCCCAGAGGGGGGGCCGTACCAAGAGACCCAGTACTTC. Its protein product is CASTPEGGPYQETQYF.

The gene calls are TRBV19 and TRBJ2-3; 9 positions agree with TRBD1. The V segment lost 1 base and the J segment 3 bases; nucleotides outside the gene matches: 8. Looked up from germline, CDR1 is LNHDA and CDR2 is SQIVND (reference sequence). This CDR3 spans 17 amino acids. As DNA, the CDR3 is TGTGCCAGTAGTATAGCCGGGACAGGGTTGAGGACAGATACGCAGTATTTT. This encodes CASSIAGTGLRTDTQYF.

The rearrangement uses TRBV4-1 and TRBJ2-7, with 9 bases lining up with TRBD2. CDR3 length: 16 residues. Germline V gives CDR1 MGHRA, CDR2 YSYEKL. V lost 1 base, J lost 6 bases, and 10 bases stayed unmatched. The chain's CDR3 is CASSQVAGTSPLEQYF. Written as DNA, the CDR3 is TGCGCCAGCAGCCAAGTTGCAGGGACTAGCCCCCTCGAGCAGTACTTC.

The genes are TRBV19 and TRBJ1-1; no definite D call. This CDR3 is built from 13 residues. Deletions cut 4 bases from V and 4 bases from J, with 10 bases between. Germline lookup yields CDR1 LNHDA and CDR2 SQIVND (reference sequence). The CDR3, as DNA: TGTGCCAGTAGTAGTTCGTCAGTCACTGAAGCTTTCTTT. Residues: CASSSSSVTEAFF. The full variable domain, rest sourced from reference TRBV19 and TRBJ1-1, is DGGITQSPKYLFRKEGQNVTLSCEQNLNHDAMYWYRQDPGQGLRLIYYSQIVNDFQKGDIAEGYSVSREKKESFPLTVTSAQKNPTAFYLCASSSSSVTEAFFGQGTRLTVV.

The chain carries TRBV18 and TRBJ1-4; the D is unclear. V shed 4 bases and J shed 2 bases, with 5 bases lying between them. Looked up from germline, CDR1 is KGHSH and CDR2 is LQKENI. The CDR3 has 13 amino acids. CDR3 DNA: TGTGCCAGCTCACAGAGCACTAATGAAAAACTGTTTTTT. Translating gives CASSQSTNEKLFF.

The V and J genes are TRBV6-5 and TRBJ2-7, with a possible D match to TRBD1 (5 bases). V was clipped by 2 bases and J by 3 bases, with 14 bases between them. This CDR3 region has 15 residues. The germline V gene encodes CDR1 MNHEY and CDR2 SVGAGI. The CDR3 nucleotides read TGTGCCAGCAGTTACGCTGGGCAGGGCAGCTACGAGCAGTACTTC. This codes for CASSYAGQGSYEQYF.

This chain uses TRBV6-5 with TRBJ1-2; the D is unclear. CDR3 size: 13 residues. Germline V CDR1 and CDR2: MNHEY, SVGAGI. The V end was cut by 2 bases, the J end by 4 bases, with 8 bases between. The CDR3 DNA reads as TGTGCCAGCAGTTACGGGCCGCTCTATGGCTACACCTTC. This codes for CASSYGPLYGYTF.

In DNA, the CDR3 is TGTGCCAGCAGGGAGGGAGTCTTGGACACTGAAGCTTTCTTT. It encodes CASREGVLDTEAFF. The genes are TRBV6-5 and TRBJ1-1, with D unresolved. The germline V gene has CDR1 MNHEY and CDR2 SVGAGI. V lost 6 bases and J 3 bases, leaving 14 bases between the germline ends. There are 14 residues in the CDR3.